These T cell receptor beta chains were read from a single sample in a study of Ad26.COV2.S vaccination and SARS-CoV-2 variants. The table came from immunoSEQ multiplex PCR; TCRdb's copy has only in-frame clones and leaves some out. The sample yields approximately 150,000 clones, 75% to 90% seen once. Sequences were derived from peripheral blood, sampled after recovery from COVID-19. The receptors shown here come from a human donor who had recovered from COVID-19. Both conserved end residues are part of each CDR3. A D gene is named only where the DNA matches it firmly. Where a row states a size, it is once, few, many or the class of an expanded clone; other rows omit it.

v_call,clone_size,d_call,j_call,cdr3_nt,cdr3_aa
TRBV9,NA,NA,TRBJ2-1,TGTGCCAGCAGCGTAGTTGGGACCAATGAGCAGTTCTTC,CASSVVGTNEQFF
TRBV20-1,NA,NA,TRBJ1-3,TGCAGTGCGAGTGGGAGGTTGGGAAACACCATATATTTT,CSASGRLGNTIYF
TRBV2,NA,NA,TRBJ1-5,TGTGCCAGCAGTGAAAATATACAACCCCAGCATTTT,CASSENIQPQHF
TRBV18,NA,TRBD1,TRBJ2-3,TGTGCCAGCACTCTGGGGACAGGGGGTATGCATACGCAGTATTTT,CASTLGTGGMHTQYF
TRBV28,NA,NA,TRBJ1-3,TGTGCCAGCAGTTTGAATGGGATCGATGGAAACACCATATATTTT,CASSLNGIDGNTIYF
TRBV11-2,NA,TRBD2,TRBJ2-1,TGTGCCAGCAGCTCTAGCGGGGGGGCCGGCTATGAGCAGTTCTTC,CASSSSGGAGYEQFF
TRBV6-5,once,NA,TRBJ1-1,TGTGCCAGCAGAGGGGTCACTGAAGCTTTCTTT,CASRGVTEAFF
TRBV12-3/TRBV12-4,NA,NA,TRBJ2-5,TGTGCCAGCAGTTTGGCAGCGGCAGGGACCCAGTACTTC,CASSLAAAGTQYF
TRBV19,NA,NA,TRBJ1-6,TGTGCCAGTAGTATCGGGCTGGAGCCCAGCTCACCCCTCCACTTT,CASSIGLEPSSPLHF
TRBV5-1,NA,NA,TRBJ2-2,TGCGCCAGCAGCTTGGATCTGCTTAGAGGGACCGGGGAGCTGTTTTTT,CASSLDLLRGTGELFF
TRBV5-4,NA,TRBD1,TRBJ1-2,TGTGCCAGCAGCTTCGGACAGGAGAATGGCTACACCTTC,CASSFGQENGYTF
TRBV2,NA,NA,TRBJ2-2,TGTGCCAGCAGGGGGGCCTCGAACACCGGGGAGCTGTTTTTT,CASRGASNTGELFF
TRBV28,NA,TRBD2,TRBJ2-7,TGTGCCAGCAGTTCAGGGAGGGTAGGGGAGCAGTACTTC,CASSSGRVGEQYF
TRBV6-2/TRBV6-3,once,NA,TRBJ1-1,TGTGCCAGCAGTTACTCTGTAAACACTGAAGCTTTCTTT,CASSYSVNTEAFF
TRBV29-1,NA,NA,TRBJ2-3,TGCAGCGTTTCTACTGTCGGCAGTTACACAGATACGCAGTATTTT,CSVSTVGSYTDTQYF
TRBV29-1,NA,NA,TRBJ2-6,TGCAGCGTTGAAGACAGCTCTGGGGCCAACGTCCTGACTTTC,CSVEDSSGANVLTF
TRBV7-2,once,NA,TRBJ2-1,TGTGCCAGCAGCTTAGGACACCTCTCCTACAATGAGCAGTTCTTC,CASSLGHLSYNEQFF
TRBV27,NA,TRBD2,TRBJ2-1,TGTGCCAGCAGTTTTGTAGCGGGGACCTACAATGAGCAGTTCTTC,CASSFVAGTYNEQFF
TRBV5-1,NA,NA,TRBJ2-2,TGCGCCAGCAGCAAGCAAGAGACAGCGAACACCGGGGAGCTGTTTTTT,CASSKQETANTGELFF
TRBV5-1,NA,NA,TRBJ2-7,TGCGCCAGCAGCTTGTGGACAGACTACGAGCAGTACTTC,CASSLWTDYEQYF
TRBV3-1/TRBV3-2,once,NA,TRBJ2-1,TGTGCCAGCTCCTGGGCCTACAATGAGCAGTTCTTC,CASSWAYNEQFF
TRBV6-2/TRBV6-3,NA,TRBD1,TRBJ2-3,TGTGCCAGCAGCACTCCTACAGGGGTGAGCACAGATACGCAGTATTTT,CASSTPTGVSTDTQYF
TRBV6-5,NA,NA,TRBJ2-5,TGTGCCAGCAGGAAACAGGGGAGGAAGACCCAGTACTTC,CASRKQGRKTQYF
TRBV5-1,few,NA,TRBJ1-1,TGCGCCAGCAGCTTGTCCGGACTGCTTGGCACTGAAGCTTTCTTT,CASSLSGLLGTEAFF
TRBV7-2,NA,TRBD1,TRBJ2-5,TGTGCCAGCAGCCCAGGACAGGCCCTCCAGGAAACCCAGTACTTC,CASSPGQALQETQYF
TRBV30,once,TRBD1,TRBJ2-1,TGTGCCTGGAGTGGATCGCGGGACAGGGAATACAATGAGCAGTTCTTC,CAWSGSRDREYNEQFF